This T cell receptor (beta chain) was observed in a study of shared clonotypes between healthy human individuals. Across the whole study: Researchers drew samples from a couple of women and three men aged 18 to 49. Study-level findings and limits: Genetic and exposure-history diversity was limited by the small donor number.

On this clone itself: What it binds is unknown.

The material for each subset, its genomic DNA, was split evenly across several immunoSEQ plates. Libraries were prepared by immunoSEQ multiplex PCR; TCRdb keeps only in-frame clonotypes and omits some of them. The repertoire includes hundreds of thousands of clones, around three quarters of them detected once, and around 12% sits in the top ten. Germline lookup yields CDR1 SGHDT and CDR2 YYEEEE. The trim removed 4 bases at V and 4 bases at J, leaving 5 bases unmatched. The CDR3 runs to 16 residues. The sample comprised PBMCs. This sequence originates from a woman between 40 and 50 years old in good health. Some clones in this sample may be carry-over from other donors' samples. The rearrangement links TRBV5-6 to TRBJ2-1; 13 bases map to TRBD2. The CDR3 sequence is CASSPGTSGMYNEQFF. CDR3 coding DNA: TGTGCCAGCAGCCCCGGGACTAGCGGGATGTACAATGAGCAGTTCTTC.